This T cell receptor (beta chain) was obtained from a study of CXCR3-negative and CXCR3-positive naive CD8 T cells (dated by TCRdb to the late 2010s). Regarding the complete study: About 135 million TRB reads were obtained in total, roughly 1.5 +/- 0.3 million reads per library. Diversity and physicochemical repertoire analyses were performed on about a dozen donors pooled from two independent experiments. TRBV-TRBJ cluster analysis included naive subsets from 5 or 6 donors and memory cells from 3 donors.

TCRdb shows the sequencer as NextSeq 550. The Human TCR Profiling Kit (MiLaboratory) was used to make UMI-labeled 5' RACE TRB cDNA libraries. The full amount of extracted RNA was used for cDNA synthesis, and the full amount of resulting cDNA was used for PCR amplification. Libraries were prepared in parallel with an identical number of PCR cycles. The paper's data handling went like this. With a minimum of two reads required per UMI, MIGEC and MiXCR pulled out about 50,000 +/- 10,000 unique UMI-labeled TRB cDNA molecules from each library. An average of approximately 40,000 +/- 10,000 functional in-frame TRB CDR3 nucleotide clonotypes without stop codons was found per library. Diversity metrics, including normalized Shannon-Wiener and Chao1, were computed in VDJtools after downsampling to 5000 UMI-labeled TRB molecules per sample. VDJtools computed clonotype-size-weighted physicochemical properties of the central five CDR3 residues: interaction energy, strength, volume and Kidera factor 4. TCRdb reprocessed the reads, and each CDR3 protein sequence is entered once, without DNA. The V and J calls follow TCRdb's processing rather than the paper's. This sample's records show under 150,000 distinct CDR3 sequences. 0.25% to 0.3% of the sample comes from the top ten.

From the cysteine through the phenylalanine, the CDR3 covers 12 amino acids. No DNA is given. CDR1 and CDR2, looked up from the germline V gene (reference sequence), are SEHNR and FQNEAQ. What the work shows at the level of the full study, not this receptor alone: Freshly isolated PBMCs were used for most assays because CXCR3 expression partially decreased after cryopreservation. Naive CXCR3-negative and CXCR3-positive cells from the same donor showed similar TRBV-TRBJ usage, whereas memory cells showed distinct patterns. Comparably high repertoire diversity was found in both naive subsets, whereas much lower repertoire diversity was found in memory CD8+ T cells. Because surface CD5, which is linked to self-reactivity in mice, was comparable between the naive subsets, TCR interaction strength was also inferred from the physicochemical properties of TRB CDR3s. Compared with CXCR3-negative naive cells, CXCR3-positive naive cells had TRB CDR3s with higher hydrophobicity (lower Kidera factor 4), lower energy, and higher strength and volume indices.

As for this clonotype: Its antigen remains undetermined.

Each CD8+ T cell subset was flow-sorted in triplicate, with approximately 300,000 cells per subset placed directly into RLT lysis buffer. To keep memory contaminants out, a stringent definition of naive CD8+ T cells was applied: CD45RO-CCR7+CD27+CD95-. Peripheral blood mononuclear cells were isolated from buffy coats using standard density gradient centrifugation. A FACSAria III was used to flow-sort naive CXCR3-negative and CXCR3-positive CD8+ T cells. Total RNA was extracted from sorted cells with an RNeasy Mini Kit. The chain links TRBV7-9 with TRBJ1-1; the D gene TCRdb calls, TRBD1, cannot be checked with no DNA. The sample taken for sequencing was naive CXCR3+ CD8+ T cells from blood. The cell subset or site label of this sample denotes: CD45RO-CCR7+CD27+CD95- naive CD8+ T cells expressing CXCR3 (TNR3+). The TCR originated in a human donor in good health. Some clones in this sample may be carry-over from other donors' samples. The CDR3 in this case is CASSLGQPEAFF.